The following is a T cell receptor beta chain sequence with its context. Its matching antigen is unknown. Using RNA template, CDR3s of TCR alpha and beta were amplified with iRepertoire arm-PCR. Input was roughly 85-400 ng of tissue mRNA or PBMC total RNA. TCRdb ran MiXCR on the multiplex PCR reads and lists one entry per CDR3 protein. The sample lists over 120,000 distinct CDR3 sequences; 35% to 50% were seen once. Trimming took 2 bases from V and 2 from J; bases not matched to a gene: 2. Germline V lookup: CDR1 DFQATT, CDR2 SNEGSKA (reference sequence). The CDR3 length is 14 residues. The data originate from a study of glioma-infiltrating T cells. Study-level results: Gliomas, especially low-grade, showed above-expected tissue-blood divergence; non-neoplastic patients showed below. Only very few CDR3 sequences appeared in both tissue and blood.

The genes are TRBV20-1 and TRBJ2-1; 8 positions match TRBD2. The sequence derives from a human donor with low-grade glioma or glioblastoma, undergoing nonglioma brain surgery, or in good health (not recorded which). Sequenced: glioma tissue, nonneoplastic brain tissue, or PBMCs (not recorded which). CDR3 residues: CSARSGGPYNEQFF. CDR3 bases: TGCAGTGCTAGAAGCGGGGGTCCCTACAATGAGCAGTTCTTC.